Below are 8 T cell receptor beta chains sequenced from a single sample in a study of neoadjuvant anti-PD-1 for oral cavity cancer. Assay: immunoSEQ multiplex PCR; the TCRdb copy retains only in-frame clones and omits some. The table shows about 8,300 clones, with around 53% occurring only once. Sequencing used tumor tissue, obtained before nivolumab (anti-PD-1) treatment. The receptors were sampled from a person aged 40 to 85 with oral cavity squamous cell carcinoma.

The chain has TRBV7-2 and TRBJ2-7; perhaps TRBD2 as D (6 bases). CDR1 and CDR2 from the germline V gene are SGHTA and FQGNSA. V was shortened by 4 bases and J by 4 bases, with 20 bases between the two germline ends. CDR3 length equals 16 residues. DNA of the CDR3: TGTGCCAGCAGCTCCCCCCGACTTGGCGGGATATACGAGCAGTACTTC. Its translation is CASSSPRLGGIYEQYF.

The chain has TRBV7-2 and TRBJ2-5; D not certain. CDR1 SGHTA and CDR2 FQGNSA come from the germline V gene. The CDR3 has 13 amino acids. Trimming cost V 1 base and J 4 bases, with 7 bases left between them. The CDR3 coding sequence is TGTGCCAGCAGCTTAGAGGTTCGAGAGACCCAGTACTTC. Protein sequence: CASSLEVRETQYF. Full variable domain (missing parts from reference TRBV7-2 and TRBJ2-5): GAGVSQSPSNKVTEKGKDVELRCDPISGHTALYWYRQSLGQGLEFLIYFQGNSAPDKSGLPSDRFSAERTGGSVSTLTIQRTQQEDSAVYLCASSLEVRETQYFGPGTRLLVL.

The J gene is TRBJ1-5, the V gene TRBV19; no definite D call. Germline V gene lookup returns CDR1 LNHDA and CDR2 SQIVND (reference sequence). This CDR3 contains 15 residues. V lost 4 bases, J lost 1 base, and 11 bases lay in between. Here the CDR3 DNA reads TGTGCCAGTAGTACGCGGACGGGAAGCAATCAGCCCCAGCATTTT. Translating it yields CASSTRTGSNQPQHF.

The rearrangement uses TRBV27 and TRBJ2-5; 8 nucleotides align to TRBD2. Germline assignment: CDR1 MNHEY and CDR2 SMNVEV (reference sequence). The CDR3 has 14 residues. J gave up 2 bases and V 6 bases, and 5 bases lay outside the gene matches. As DNA, the CDR3 is TGTGCCAGCAGGCGGGGGGACTCGCAAGAGACCCAGTACTTC. Amino acids: CASRRGDSQETQYF.

The gene calls are TRBV4-1 and TRBJ2-7; possibly TRBD1 for D (5 bases). The germline gives CDR1 MGHRA, CDR2 YSYEKL. V was trimmed by 0 bases and J by 1 base, leaving 19 bases between them. The CDR3 consists of 18 residues. DNA of the CDR3: TGCGCCAGCAGCCAAGAGGGGTCCTGGGCAGGGTCGTCCTACGAGCAGTACTTC. Amino acids: CASSQEGSWAGSSYEQYF.

By sample fraction, this clone is medium-sized. The rearrangement uses TRBV9 and TRBJ1-1, with D unclear. The germline V gene has CDR1 SGDLS and CDR2 YYNGEE. V lost 4 bases and J lost 0, with 7 bases in between. This CDR3 contains 13 residues. The CDR3: CASSSDLNTEAFF. The CDR3 DNA sequence: TGTGCCAGCAGCTCCGATTTGAACACTGAAGCTTTCTTT.

This clone turned up a few times. The rearrangement uses TRBV11-2 and TRBJ2-3; 10 bases align to TRBD2. Germline-derived CDR1 and CDR2 are SGHAT and FQNNGV. V dropped 5 bases and J dropped 6; count of bases not matched to a gene: 5. The CDR3 runs to 14 residues. The CDR3 DNA reads TGTGCCAGCAGCCCACTAGCGGGAATGGATACGCAGTATTTT. Translating it yields CASSPLAGMDTQYF.

Here the CDR3 DNA reads TGCGCCAGCAGCGGAACGAGCGGGAGGGCCCTCGCGAACACCGGGGAGCTGTTTTTT. This gives the protein CASSGTSGRALANTGELFF. J is TRBJ2-2 and V is TRBV4-1, with 10 bases fitting TRBD2. This CDR3 is built from 19 residues. The germline CDR1 and CDR2 sequences are MGHRA and YSYEKL. The V and J ends lost 5 bases and 0 bases, in that order; junction bases with no gene match: 12.